The source of this T cell receptor (beta chain) is a study of T-cell memory formation after mild COVID-19. Across the whole study: TCR clusters were mostly confined to one donor each.

This clonotype was counted a few times. No antigen is known for it. The CDR3 totals 13 residues. From germline, CDR1 is DFQATT and CDR2 SNEGSKA (reference sequence). With 3 bases clipped from V and 4 bases from J, the junction kept 3 bases outside the gene matches. Study-wide results and caveats: Chiefly within CM and EM were the contracting CD4+ clones; CD8+ ones were within EMRA.

Each CDR3 protein gets one entry after TCRdb re-called the 5' RACE reads with MiXCR. The sample carries approximately 260,000 distinct CDR3 sequences, roughly 17% recorded once. The V and J genes are TRBV20-1 and TRBJ2-4, with 7 positions matching TRBD2. The source of this sequence is a man aged 18 to 30 who had mild COVID-19 (a few samples of this study predate the infection). Cell type and time point are not known. Sequencing was carried out using PBMCs or a T cell subset sorted from them (not recorded which). The CDR3 loop reads CSARASGKNIQYF. CDR3 in DNA: TGCAGTGCTAGGGCTAGCGGTAAAAACATTCAGTACTTC.